This T cell receptor beta chain is from a study of T cell clonotyping in hematopoietic cell transplantation. As for this clone: Its antigen is unknown.

Repertoires were generated with immunoSEQ multiplex PCR, while TCRdb's copy carries only in-frame clones and drops some. The data contain some 19,000 clones, roughly 77% of them seen just once; the ten biggest clones take up around 17%. Whole-study findings and limits: At the given depth, recipient repertoires were over 95% de novo clonotypes. Without cell sorting, CD4 versus CD8 contributions remain unresolved. Pathologically expanded recipient clonotypes increased progressively from day 30 to day 180 as diversity fell.

Germline V lookup: CDR1 MDHEN, CDR2 SYDVKM. CDR3 length equals 14 residues. Trimming removed 3 bases from V and 6 bases from J, with 12 bases in between. Described time point: recipient sample about 28 days before transplant, after cytoreduction. The TCR comes from a man aged 60 to 75 with acute myeloid leukemia. Some clones in this sample may be carry-over from other donors' samples. Sample: peripheral blood mononuclear cells, taken before stem cell transplant. The rearrangement links TRBV28 to TRBJ2-1; TRBD1 is a possible D gene (6 bases). Here the CDR3 DNA reads TGTGCCAGCAGTTTCCACAGGGAAGGCAATGAGCAGTTCTTC. Translation gives CASSFHREGNEQFF.